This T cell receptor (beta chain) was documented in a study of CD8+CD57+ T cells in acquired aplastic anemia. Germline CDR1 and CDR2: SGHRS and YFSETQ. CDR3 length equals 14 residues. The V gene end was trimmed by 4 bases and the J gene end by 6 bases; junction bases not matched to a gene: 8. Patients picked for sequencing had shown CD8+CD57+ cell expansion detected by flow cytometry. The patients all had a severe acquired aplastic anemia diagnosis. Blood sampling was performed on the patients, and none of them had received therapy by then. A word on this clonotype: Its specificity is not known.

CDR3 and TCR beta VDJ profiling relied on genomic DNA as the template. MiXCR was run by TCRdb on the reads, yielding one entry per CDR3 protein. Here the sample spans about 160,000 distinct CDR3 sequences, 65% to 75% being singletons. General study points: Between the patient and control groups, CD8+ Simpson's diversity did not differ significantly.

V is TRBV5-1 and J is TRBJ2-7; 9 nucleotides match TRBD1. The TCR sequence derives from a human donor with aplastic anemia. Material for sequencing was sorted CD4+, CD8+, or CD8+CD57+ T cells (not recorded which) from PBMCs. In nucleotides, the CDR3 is TGCGCCAGCAGCCCGGACAGGGGATCATTCGAGCAGTACTTC. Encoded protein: CASSPDRGSFEQYF.